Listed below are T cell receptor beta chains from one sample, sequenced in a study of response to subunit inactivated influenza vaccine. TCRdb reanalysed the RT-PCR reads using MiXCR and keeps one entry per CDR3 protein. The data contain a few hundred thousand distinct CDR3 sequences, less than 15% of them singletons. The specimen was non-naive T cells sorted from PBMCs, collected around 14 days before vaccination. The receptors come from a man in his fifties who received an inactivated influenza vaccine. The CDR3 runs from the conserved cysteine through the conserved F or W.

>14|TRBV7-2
CASSLDFGSYEQYF
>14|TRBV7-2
CASSLGMGNTEAFF
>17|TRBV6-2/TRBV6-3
CASSYSRGHGLDNEQFF
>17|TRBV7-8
CASSLEATGASNQPQHF
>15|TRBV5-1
CASRKIGQGGETQYF
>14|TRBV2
CASSVGRANNEQYF
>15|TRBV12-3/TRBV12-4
CASSEIAGAGETQYF
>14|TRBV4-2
CASSQDVRTYEQYF
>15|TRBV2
CASIKEGQGTDTQYF
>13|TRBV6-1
CASSESGSYGFTF
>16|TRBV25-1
CASSEPTGTSAYEQYF
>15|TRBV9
CASSVGAGRINIQYF
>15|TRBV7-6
CASSFASGASYEQYF
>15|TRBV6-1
CASSREKTVSYGYTF
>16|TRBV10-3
CAISSGGGAVYNEQFF
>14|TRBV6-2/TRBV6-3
CASSPTSGSNEQFF
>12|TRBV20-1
CSARDPAGEQYF
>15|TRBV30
CAWSPTPGSIGGYTF
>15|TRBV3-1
CASSQGGRAFGEQFF
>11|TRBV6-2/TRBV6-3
CASQWAGVGFF
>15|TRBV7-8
CASSLGQGTNTEAFF
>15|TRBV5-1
CASSLDLGRGDTQYF
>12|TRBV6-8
CASSASTDTQYF
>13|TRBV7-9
CASRTGTGNGYTF
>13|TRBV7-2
CASSLGQPYGYTF
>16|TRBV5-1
CASRIGQGIGNTEAFF
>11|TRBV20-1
CSASTLTGYTF
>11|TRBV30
CAWSAVVEQFF
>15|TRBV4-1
CASSQRQGAQVGYTF
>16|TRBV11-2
CASSLADLTSGNTIYF
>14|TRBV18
CASSPFGVADTQYF
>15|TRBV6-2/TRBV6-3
CASSYTRDRSKEQFF
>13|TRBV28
CASSSGQTYEQYF
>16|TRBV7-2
CASSLASGASTDTQYF
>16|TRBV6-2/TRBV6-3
CASSYLIGGANYEQYF
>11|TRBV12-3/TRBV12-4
CASSLFTEAFF
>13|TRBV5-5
CASGRDGTYEQYF
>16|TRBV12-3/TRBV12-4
CASSPPGRLKNTEAFF
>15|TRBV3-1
CASSQGRGLTGELFF
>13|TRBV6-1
CASSTDRSFAQYF
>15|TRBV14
CASSLTSGLAYEQYF
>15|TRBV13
CASSLGPRGSYEQYF
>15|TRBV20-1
CSARDLSGVQETQYF
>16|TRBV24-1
CATSDLFSGDTDTQYF
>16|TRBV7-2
CASSLLDTGATDTQYF
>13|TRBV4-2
CASSQGTNQPQHF
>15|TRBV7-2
CASSESGGKNTEAFF
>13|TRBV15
CATSGNGGDTQYF
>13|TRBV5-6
CASSLDHSYEQYF
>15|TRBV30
CAWQPNGVGTDTQYF
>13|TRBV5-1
CASSLYSNNEQFF
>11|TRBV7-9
CASSRTEVQFF
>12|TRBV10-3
CAILSGTYEQYF